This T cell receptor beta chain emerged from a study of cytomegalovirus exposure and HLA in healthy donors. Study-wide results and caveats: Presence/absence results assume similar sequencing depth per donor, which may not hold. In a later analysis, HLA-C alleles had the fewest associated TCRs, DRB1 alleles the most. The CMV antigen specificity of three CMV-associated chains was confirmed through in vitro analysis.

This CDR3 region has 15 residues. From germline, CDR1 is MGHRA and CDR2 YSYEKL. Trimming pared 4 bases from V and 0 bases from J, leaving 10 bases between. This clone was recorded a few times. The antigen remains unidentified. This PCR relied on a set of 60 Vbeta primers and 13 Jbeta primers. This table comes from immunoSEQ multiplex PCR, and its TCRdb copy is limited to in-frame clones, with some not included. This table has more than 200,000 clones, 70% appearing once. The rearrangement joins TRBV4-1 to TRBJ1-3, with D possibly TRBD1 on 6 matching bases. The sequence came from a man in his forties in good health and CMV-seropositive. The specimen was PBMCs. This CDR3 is CASSRDRSSGNTIYF. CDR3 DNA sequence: TGCGCCAGCAGCCGAGACAGGTCCTCTGGAAACACCATATATTTT.